The text below deals with one T cell receptor (beta chain). Investigators profiled TCR beta VDJ and CDR3 from genomic DNA template. Via MiXCR, TCRdb re-called the reads, giving one row per CDR3 protein. The sample holds around 200,000 distinct CDR3 sequences; about 60% are singletons and the top ten take about 60%. These data belong to a study of CD8+CD57+ T cells in acquired aplastic anemia. All patients picked for sequencing had shown, by flow cytometry, an expansion of CD8+CD57+ cells. CDR3 length: 11 amino acids. Germline values: CDR1 SNHLY, CDR2 FYNNEI. Trimming cost V 8 bases and J 0 bases, with 5 bases left between them.

The sequenced sample consisted of sorted CD4+, CD8+, or CD8+CD57+ T cells (not recorded which) from PBMCs. The TCR was taken from a human donor with aplastic anemia. This sequence joins TRBV2 and TRBJ2-7, with no clear D. The CDR3 protein is CASLDSYEQYF. The CDR3 nucleotides are TGTGCCAGCTTAGACTCCTACGAGCAGTACTTC.